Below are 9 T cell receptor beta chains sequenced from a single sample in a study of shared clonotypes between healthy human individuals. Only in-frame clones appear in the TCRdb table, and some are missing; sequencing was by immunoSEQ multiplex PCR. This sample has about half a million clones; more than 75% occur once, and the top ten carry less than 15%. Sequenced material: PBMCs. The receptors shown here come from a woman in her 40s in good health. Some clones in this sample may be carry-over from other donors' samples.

The DNA for the CDR3 is TGTGCCAGCGGCTCGGCGTCGAGGGGGAGCTATGGCTACACCTTC. This codes for CASGSASRGSYGYTF. The V and J genes are TRBV7-9 and TRBJ1-2; D is perhaps TRBD1 (6 bases). The germline V and J ends were trimmed by 8 bases and 4 bases, with 20 bases remaining between them. CDR3 size: 15 residues. The V gene's germline CDR1 is SEHNR and CDR2 FQNEAQ (reference sequence).

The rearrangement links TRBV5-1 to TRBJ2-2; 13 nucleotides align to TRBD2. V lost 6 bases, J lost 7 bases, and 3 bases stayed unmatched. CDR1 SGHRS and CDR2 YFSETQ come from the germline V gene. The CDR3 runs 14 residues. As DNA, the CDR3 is TGCGCCAGCATGCGGACTAGCGGGGGCGGGGAGCTGTTTTTT. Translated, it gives CASMRTSGGGELFF.

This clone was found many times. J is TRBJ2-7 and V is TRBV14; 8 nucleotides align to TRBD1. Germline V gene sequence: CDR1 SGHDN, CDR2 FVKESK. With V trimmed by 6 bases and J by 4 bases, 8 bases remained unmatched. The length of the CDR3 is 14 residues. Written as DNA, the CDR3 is TGTGCCAGCAGTGCCGGGACAGGAAAGTACGAGCAGTACTTC. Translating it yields CASSAGTGKYEQYF. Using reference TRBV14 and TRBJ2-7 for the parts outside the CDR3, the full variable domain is EAGVTQFPSHSVIEKGQTVTLRCDPISGHDNLYWYRRVMGKEIKFLLHFVKESKQDESGMPNNRFLAERTGGTYSTLKVQPAELEDSGVYFCASSAGTGKYEQYFGPGTRLTVT.

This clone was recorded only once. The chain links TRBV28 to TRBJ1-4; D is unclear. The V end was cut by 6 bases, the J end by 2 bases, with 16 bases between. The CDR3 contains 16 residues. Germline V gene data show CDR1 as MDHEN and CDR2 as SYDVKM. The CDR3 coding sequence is TGTGCCAGCAGATTCGGCGCGGGGTGGACTAATGAAAAACTGTTTTTT. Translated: CASRFGAGWTNEKLFF.

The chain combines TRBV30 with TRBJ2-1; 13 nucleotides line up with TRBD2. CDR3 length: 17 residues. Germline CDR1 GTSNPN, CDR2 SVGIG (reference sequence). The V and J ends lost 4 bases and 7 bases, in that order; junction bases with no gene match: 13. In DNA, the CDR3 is TGTGCCTGGACCTCCACCCGACTAGCGGGAGGCGGGAATGAGCAGTTCTTC. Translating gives CAWTSTRLAGGGNEQFF.

In DNA form, the CDR3 reads TGCAGCGTTGATACCCTGAGGACAGGGGAAGTTATTCGAGAGACCCAGTACTTC. This translates into CSVDTLRTGEVIRETQYF. The chain couples TRBV29-1 to TRBJ2-5; the match to TRBD1 covers 9 bases. CDR3 size: 18 residues. Germline V lookup: CDR1 SQVTM, CDR2 ANQGSEA. With V trimmed by 3 bases and J by 4 bases, 18 bases remained unmatched.

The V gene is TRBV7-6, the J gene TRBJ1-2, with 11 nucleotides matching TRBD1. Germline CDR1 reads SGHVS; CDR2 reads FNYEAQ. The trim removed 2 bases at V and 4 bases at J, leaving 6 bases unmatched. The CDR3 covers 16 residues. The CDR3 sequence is CASSLTGTGGFYGYTF. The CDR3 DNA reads TGTGCCAGCAGCTTAACCGGGACAGGGGGTTTCTATGGCTACACCTTC.

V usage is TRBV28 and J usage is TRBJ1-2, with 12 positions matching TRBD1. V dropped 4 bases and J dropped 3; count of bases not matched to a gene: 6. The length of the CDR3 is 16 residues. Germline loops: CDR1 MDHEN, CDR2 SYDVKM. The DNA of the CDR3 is TGTGCCAGCAGTTCCCCCGGGACAGGGGGCTACTATGGCTACACCTTC. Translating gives CASSSPGTGGYYGYTF.

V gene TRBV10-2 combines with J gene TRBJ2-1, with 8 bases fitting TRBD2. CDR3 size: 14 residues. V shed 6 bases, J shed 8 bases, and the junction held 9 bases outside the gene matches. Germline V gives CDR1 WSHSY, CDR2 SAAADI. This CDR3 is CASSPGLGGYEQFF. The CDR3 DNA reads TGCGCCAGCAGCCCGGGACTAGGGGGGTATGAGCAGTTCTTC.